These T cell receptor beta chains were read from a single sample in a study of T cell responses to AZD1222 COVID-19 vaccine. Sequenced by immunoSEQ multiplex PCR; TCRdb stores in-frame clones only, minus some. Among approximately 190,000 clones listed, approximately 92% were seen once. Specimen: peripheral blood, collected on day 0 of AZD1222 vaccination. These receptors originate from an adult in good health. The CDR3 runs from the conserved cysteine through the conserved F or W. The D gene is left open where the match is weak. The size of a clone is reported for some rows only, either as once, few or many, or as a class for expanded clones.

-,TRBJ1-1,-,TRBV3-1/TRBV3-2,CASSQSQANTEAFF,TGTGCCAGCAGCCAGTCCCAGGCGAACACTGAAGCTTTCTTT
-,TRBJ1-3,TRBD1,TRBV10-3,CAISGIGTASSGNTIYF,TGTGCCATCAGTGGTATAGGGACAGCTTCCTCTGGAAACACCATATATTTT
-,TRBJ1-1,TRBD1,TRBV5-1,CASSRDRAGEAFF,TGCGCCAGCAGCAGGGACAGGGCGGGTGAAGCTTTCTTT
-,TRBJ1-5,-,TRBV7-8,CASSLVGGNQPQHF,TGTGCCAGCAGCTTAGTCGGCGGCAATCAGCCCCAGCATTTT
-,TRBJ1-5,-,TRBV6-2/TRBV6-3,CASSYMDKNQPQHF,TGTGCCAGCAGTTACATGGACAAGAATCAGCCCCAGCATTTT
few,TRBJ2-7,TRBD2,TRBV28,CASSLTAGGPYEQYF,TGTGCCAGCAGTTTAACAGCGGGGGGGCCCTACGAGCAGTACTTC
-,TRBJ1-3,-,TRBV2,CASRNRDNAGNTIYF,TGTGCCAGCAGGAACAGGGACAATGCGGGAAACACCATATATTTT
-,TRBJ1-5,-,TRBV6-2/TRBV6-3,CASSYYGSSGNQPQHF,TGTGCCAGCAGTTACTATGGGTCCTCGGGCAATCAGCCCCAGCATTTT
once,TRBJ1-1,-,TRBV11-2,CASSFFWPRRSNTEAFF,TGTGCCAGCAGCTTTTTCTGGCCCCGGAGGTCGAACACTGAAGCTTTCTTT
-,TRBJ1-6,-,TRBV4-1,CASSHIGRNSPLHF,TGCGCCAGCAGTCATATCGGCAGAAATTCACCCCTCCACTTT
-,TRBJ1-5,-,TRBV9,CASSVVPGNQPQHF,TGTGCCAGCAGCGTAGTCCCAGGGAATCAGCCCCAGCATTTT
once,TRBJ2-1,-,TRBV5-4,CASSLLSGGPVDEQFF,TGTGCCAGCAGCCTACTCTCCGGGGGGCCAGTTGATGAGCAGTTCTTC
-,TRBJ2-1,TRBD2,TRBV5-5,CASSSLAGGTYNEQFF,TGTGCCAGCAGCTCCCTAGCGGGGGGGACATACAATGAGCAGTTCTTC
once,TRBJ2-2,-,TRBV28,CASSFFRGGAGELFF,TGTGCCAGCAGTTTTTTCAGGGGCGGGGCGGGGGAGCTGTTTTTT
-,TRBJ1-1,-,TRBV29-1,CSVARTVQMNTEAFF,TGCAGCGTTGCCAGGACCGTTCAAATGAACACTGAAGCTTTCTTT
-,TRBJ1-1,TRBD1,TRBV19,CASSIGQGRTEAFF,TGTGCCAGTAGTATAGGACAGGGACGAACTGAAGCTTTCTTT
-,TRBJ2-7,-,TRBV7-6,CASSLEHGKEYEQYF,TGTGCCAGCAGCTTAGAGCATGGGAAGGAGTACGAGCAGTACTTC
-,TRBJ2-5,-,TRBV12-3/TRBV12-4,CASSFWEETQYF,TGTGCCAGCAGTTTTTGGGAAGAGACCCAGTACTTC
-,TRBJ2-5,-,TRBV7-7,CASSPGKGTYQETQYF,TGTGCCAGCAGCCCAGGGAAGGGTACCTACCAAGAGACCCAGTACTTC
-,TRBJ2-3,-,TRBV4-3,CASSQTPSAAGSTDTQYF,TGCGCCAGCAGCCAAACCCCCTCAGCTGCGGGAAGCACAGATACGCAGTATTTT
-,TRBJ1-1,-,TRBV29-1,CSGGYNTEAFF,TGCAGTGGGGGGTATAACACTGAAGCTTTCTTT
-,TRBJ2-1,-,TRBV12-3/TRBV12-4,CASRPWGADEQFF,TGTGCCAGCAGACCCTGGGGGGCGGACGAGCAGTTCTTC
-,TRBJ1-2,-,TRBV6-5,CASSLDRNYGYTF,TGTGCCAGCAGCCTCGACAGGAACTATGGCTACACCTTC
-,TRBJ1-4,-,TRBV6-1,CASSDLGGFNEKLFF,TGTGCCAGCAGTGATTTAGGAGGATTTAATGAAAAACTGTTTTTT
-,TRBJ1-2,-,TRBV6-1,CASSWPGDYGYTF,TGTGCCAGCAGTTGGCCAGGCGACTATGGCTACACCTTC
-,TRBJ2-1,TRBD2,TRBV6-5,CASRPTSGEYNEQFF,TGTGCCAGCAGGCCGACTAGCGGGGAGTACAATGAGCAGTTCTTC
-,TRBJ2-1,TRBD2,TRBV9,CASSETSGVYNEQFF,TGTGCCAGCAGCGAGACTAGCGGGGTCTACAATGAGCAGTTCTTC
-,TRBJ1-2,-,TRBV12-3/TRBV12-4,CASSAHYGYTF,TGTGCCAGCAGTGCTCATTATGGCTACACCTTC
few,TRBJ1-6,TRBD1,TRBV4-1,CASSQGDRGFSRARVHF,TGCGCCAGCAGCCAAGGGGACAGGGGTTTTTCGAGGGCTCGGGTCCACTTT